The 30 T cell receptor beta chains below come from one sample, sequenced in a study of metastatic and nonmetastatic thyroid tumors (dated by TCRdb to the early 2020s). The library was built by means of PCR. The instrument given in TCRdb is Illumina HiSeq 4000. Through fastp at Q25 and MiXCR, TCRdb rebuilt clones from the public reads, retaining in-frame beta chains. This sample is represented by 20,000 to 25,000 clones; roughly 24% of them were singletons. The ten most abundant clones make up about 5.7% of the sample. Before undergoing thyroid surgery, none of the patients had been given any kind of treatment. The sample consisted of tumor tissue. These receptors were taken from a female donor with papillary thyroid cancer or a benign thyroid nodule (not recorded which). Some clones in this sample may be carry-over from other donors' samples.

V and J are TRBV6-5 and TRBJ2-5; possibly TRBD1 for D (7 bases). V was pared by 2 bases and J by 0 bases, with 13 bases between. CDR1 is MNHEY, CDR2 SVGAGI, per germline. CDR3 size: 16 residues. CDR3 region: CASSYVPGGYQETQYF. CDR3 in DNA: TGTGCCAGCAGTTACGTCCCAGGGGGGTACCAAGAGACCCAGTACTTC.

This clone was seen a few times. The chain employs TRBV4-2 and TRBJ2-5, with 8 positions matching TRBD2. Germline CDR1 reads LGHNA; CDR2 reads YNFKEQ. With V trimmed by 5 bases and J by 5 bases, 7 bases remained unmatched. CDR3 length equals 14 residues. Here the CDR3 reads CASSGGLGVETQYF. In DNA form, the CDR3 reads TGTGCCAGCAGCGGGGGACTAGGAGTCGAGACCCAGTACTTC.

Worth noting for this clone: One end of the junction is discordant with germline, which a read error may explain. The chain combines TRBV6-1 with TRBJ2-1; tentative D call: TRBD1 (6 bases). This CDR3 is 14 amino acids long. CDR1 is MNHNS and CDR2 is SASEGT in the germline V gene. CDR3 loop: CASSEGVVANEKLF. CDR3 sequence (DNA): TGTGCAAGCAGTGAGGGGGTAGTAGCCAATGAGAAGTTATTC.

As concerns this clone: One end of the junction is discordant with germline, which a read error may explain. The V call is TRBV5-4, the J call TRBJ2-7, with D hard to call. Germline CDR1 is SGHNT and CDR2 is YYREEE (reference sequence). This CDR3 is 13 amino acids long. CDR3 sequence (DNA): TGTGCCAGCAGCTTGGGAACCGGTAACCCTCAACACTTC. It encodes CASSLGTGNPQHF.

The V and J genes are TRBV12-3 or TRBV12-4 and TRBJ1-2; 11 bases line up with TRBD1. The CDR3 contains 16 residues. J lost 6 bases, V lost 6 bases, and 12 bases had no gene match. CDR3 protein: CASSPRFGQGAHGYTF. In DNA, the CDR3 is TGTGCCAGCAGCCCCCGATTTGGACAGGGGGCTCATGGCTACACCTTC.

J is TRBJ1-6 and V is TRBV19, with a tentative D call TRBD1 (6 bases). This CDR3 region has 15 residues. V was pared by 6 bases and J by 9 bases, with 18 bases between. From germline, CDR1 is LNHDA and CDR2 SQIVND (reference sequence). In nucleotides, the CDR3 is TGTGCCAGTAGCCCCACTACAGGGACTCGTTCACCCCTCCACTTT. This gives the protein CASSPTTGTRSPLHF.

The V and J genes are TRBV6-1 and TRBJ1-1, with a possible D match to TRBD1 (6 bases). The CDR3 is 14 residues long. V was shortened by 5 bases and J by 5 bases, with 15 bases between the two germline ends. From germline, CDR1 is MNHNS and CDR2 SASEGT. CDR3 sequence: CASSKGGGGTEAFF. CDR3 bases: TGTGCCAGCAGTAAGGGGGGTGGTGGAACTGAAGCTTTCTTT.

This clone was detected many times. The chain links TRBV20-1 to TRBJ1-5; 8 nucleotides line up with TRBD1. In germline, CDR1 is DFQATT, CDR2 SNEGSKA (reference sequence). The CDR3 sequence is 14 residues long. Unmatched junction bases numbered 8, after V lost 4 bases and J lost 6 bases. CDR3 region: CSAMSDRDGQPQHF. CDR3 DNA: TGCAGTGCTATGTCGGACAGGGACGGTCAGCCCCAGCATTTT.

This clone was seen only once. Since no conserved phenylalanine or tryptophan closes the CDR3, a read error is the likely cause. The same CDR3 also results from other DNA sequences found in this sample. The CDR3 region has the DNA TGTGCCAGCTCTGGGGTTGAAAAACTGTTTCTT. Protein: CASSGVEKLFL. This rearrangement joins TRBV11-2 to TRBJ1-4; no clear D gene. V was pared by 8 bases and J by 7 bases, with 8 bases between. The CDR3 is 11 residues long. Germline assignment: CDR1 SGHAT and CDR2 FQNNGV.

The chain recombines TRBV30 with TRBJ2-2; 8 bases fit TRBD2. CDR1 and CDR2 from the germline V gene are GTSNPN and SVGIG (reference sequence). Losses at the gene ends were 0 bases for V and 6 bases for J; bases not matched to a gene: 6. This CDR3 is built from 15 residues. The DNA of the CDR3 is TGTGCCTGGAGTGTACGGCGGGGGGCAGCCGGGGAGCTGTTTTTT. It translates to CAWSVRRGAAGELFF.

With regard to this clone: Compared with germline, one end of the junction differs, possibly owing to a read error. The CDR3 region is CASSPGLAGVVEQLF. The CDR3 nucleotides are TGTGCCAGCAGTCCGGGACTAGCGGGGGTGGTTGAGCAGCTCTTC. This chain connects TRBV6-1 to TRBJ2-1; 14 bases are shared with TRBD2. CDR1 and CDR2 (germline): MNHNS, SASEGT. The length of the CDR3 is 15 residues.

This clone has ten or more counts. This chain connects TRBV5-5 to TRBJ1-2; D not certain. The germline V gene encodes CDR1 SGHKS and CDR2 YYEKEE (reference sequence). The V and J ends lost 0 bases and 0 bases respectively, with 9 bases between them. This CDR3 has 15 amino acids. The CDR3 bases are TGTGCCAGCAGCTTGGACATCGCGTCTAACTATGGCTACACCTTC. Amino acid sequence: CASSLDIASNYGYTF.

As DNA, the CDR3 is TGTGCCAGCAGTGCCACGACAGGGATTCCCTACGAGCAGTACTTC. This encodes CASSATTGIPYEQYF. The chain recombines TRBV25-1 with TRBJ2-7; 7 bases are shared with TRBD1. CDR3 length equals 15 residues. In germline, CDR1 is MGHDK, CDR2 SYGVNS. V shed 4 bases and J 2 bases; nucleotides not matched to a gene: 8.

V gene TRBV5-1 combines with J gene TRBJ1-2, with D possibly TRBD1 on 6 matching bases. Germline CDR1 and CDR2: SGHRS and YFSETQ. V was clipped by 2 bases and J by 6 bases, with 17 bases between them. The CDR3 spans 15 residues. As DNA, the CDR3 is TGCGCCAGCAGCTTACGATCGACAGGCGACCATGGCTACACCTTC. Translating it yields CASSLRSTGDHGYTF.

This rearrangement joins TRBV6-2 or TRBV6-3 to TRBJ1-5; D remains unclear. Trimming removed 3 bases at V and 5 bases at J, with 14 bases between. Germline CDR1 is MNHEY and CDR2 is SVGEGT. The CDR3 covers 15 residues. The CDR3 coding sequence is TGTGCCAGCAGTTATACCTCAGGTACCGATCAGCCCCAGCATTTT. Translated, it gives CASSYTSGTDQPQHF.

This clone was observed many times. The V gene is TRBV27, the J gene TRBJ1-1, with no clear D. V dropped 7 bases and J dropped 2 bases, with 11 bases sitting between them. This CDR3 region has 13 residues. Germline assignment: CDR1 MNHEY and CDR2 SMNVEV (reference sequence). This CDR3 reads CASKPGPNTEAFF. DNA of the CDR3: TGTGCCAGCAAACCCGGGCCTAACACTGAAGCTTTCTTT.

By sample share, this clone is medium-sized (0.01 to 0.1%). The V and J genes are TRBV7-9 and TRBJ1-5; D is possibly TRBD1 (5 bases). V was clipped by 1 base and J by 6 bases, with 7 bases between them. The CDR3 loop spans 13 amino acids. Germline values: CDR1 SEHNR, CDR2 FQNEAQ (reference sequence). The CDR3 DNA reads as TGTGCCAGCAGCTTAGGTCAGGGTCAGCCCCAGCATTTT. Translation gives CASSLGQGQPQHF.

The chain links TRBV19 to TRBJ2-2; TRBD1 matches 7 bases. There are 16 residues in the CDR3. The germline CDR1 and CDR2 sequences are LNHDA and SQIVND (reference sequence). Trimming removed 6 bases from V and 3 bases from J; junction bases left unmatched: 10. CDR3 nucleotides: TGTGCCAGTAGCCCACCCGGACAGGAGTACACCGGGGAGCTGTTTTTT. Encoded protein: CASSPPGQEYTGELFF.

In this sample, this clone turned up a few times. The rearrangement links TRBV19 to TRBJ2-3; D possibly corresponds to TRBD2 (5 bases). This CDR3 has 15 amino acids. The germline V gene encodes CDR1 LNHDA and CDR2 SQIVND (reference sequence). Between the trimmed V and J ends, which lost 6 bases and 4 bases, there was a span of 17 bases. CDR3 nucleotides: TGTGCCAGTAGCCTCGCGTCGGCTAGCTCAGATACGCAGTATTTT. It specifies CASSLASASSDTQYF.

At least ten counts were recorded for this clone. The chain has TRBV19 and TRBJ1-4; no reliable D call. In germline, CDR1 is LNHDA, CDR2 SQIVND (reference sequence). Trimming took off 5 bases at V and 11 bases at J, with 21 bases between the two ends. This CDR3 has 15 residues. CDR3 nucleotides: TGTGCCAGTAGTGCCATGGATCCGCCGATCGGGAAACTGTTTTTT. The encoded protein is CASSAMDPPIGKLFF.

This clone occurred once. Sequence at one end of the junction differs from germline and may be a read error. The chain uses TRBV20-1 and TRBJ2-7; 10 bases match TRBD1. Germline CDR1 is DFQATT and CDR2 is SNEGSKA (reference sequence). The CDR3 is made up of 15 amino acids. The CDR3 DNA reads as TGCAGTGCTAGAAATCCTCGACAGGGGGCCTTGGAGCATTACTTC. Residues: CSARNPRQGALEHYF.

CDR3 amino acids: CARSFVQAQYSYEQYF. DNA for the CDR3: TGTGCCAGAAGCTTTGTCCAGGCCCAATATTCCTACGAGCAGTACTTC. The rearrangement uses TRBV5-3 and TRBJ2-7; no reliable D call. TRBV5-3 is reported as an ORF; its role is uncertain. The CDR3 loop spans 16 amino acids. Trimming removed 2 bases from V and 1 base from J, with 16 bases in between.

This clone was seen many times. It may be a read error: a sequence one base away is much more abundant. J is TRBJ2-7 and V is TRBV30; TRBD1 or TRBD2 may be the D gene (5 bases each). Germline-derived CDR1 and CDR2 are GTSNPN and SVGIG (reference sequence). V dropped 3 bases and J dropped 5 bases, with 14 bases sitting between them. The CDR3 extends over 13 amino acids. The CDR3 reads CAWSGIGEDEQYF. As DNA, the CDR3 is TGTGCCTGGAGCGGGATAGGGGAAGACGAGCAGTACTTC.

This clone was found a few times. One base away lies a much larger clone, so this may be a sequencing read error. CDR3 protein: CASSGGGWRWAVKTQYF. The CDR3 DNA sequence: TGCGCCAGCAGTGGGGGCGGGTGGCGGTGGGCCGTGAAGACCCAGTACTTC. The V and J genes are TRBV10-1 and TRBJ2-5; D tentatively fits TRBD1 or TRBD2 (5 bases each). The CDR3 consists of 17 residues. Per germline, CDR1 WNHNN and CDR2 SYGVQD (reference sequence). V was pared by 4 bases and J by 6 bases, with 24 bases between.

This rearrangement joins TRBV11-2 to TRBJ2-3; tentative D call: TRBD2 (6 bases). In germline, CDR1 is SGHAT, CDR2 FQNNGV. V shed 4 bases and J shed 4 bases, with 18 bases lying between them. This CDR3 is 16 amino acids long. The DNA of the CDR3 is TGTGCCAGCAGCTCCGGAGGGCTCCCCTCGGCAGATACGCAGTATTTT. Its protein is CASSSGGLPSADTQYF. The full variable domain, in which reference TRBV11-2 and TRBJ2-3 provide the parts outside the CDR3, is EAGVAQSPRYKIIEKRQSVAFWCNPISGHATLYWYQQILGQGPKLLIQFQNNGVVDDSQLPKDRFSAERLKGVDSTLKIQPAKLEDSAVYLCASSSGGLPSADTQYFGPGTRLTVL.

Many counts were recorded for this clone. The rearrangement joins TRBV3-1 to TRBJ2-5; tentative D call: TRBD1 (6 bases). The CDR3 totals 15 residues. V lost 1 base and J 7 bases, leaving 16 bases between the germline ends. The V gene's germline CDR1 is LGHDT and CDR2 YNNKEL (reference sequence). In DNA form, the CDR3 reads TGTGCCAGCAGCCAAGGGCAGGGGCCCGCAGTGACCCAGTACTTC. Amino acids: CASSQGQGPAVTQYF.

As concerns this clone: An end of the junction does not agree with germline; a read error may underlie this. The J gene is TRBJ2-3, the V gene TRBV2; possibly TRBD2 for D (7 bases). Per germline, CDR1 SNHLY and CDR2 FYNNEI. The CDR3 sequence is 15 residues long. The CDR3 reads CAISLQRGGQGTQYF. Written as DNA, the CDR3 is TGTGCCATCAGTTTACAGCGGGGTGGCCAGGGGACGCAGTATTTT. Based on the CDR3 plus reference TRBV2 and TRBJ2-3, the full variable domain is EPEVTQTPSHQVTQMGQEVILRCVPISNHLYFYWYRQILGQKVEFLVSFYNNEISEKSEIFDDQFSVERPDGSNFTLKIRSTKLEDSAMYFCAISLQRGGQGTQYFGPGTRLTVL.

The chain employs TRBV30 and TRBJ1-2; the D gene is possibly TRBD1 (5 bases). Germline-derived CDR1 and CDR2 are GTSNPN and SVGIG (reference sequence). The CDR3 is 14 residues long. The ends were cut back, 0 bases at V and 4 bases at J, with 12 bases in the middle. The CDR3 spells CAWSVGQGGYGYTF. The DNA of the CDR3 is TGTGCCTGGAGTGTAGGGCAGGGCGGCTATGGCTACACCTTC.

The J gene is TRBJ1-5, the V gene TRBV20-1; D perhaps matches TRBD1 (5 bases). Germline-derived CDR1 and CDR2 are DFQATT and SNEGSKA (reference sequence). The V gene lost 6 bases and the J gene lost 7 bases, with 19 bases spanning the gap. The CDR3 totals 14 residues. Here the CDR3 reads CSAAKSAGRQPQHF. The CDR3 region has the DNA TGCAGTGCCGCCAAATCTGCAGGGAGGCAGCCCCAGCATTTT.

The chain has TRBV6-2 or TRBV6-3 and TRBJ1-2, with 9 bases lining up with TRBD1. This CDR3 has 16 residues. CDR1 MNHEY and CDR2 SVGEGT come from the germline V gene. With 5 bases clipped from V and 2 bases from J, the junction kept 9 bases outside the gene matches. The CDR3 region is CASSPVSGTGNYGYTF. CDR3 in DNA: TGTGCCAGCAGTCCTGTATCCGGGACAGGGAACTATGGCTACACCTTC.